This T cell receptor beta chain was captured in a study of blood T cell repertoires in COVID-19. Study as a whole: Whether acute or convalescent, the COVID-19 samples came from the United States, Italy and Spain. In each case, the material was cDNA or gDNA derived from T cells, B-cell-depleted T cells, or PBMCs.

The authors' processing: From reference gene primer amplification, estimates of nucleated cell counts were derived. This table comes from immunoSEQ multiplex PCR, and its TCRdb copy is limited to in-frame clones, with some not included. The V and J calls and the clone size are those of that table, but D and trimming were determined from the DNA. The sample carries roughly 200,000 clones, nearly 90% recorded once. The V gene lost 5 bases and the J gene lost 1 base, with 12 bases spanning the gap. This CDR3 contains 14 residues. In germline, CDR1 is SEHNR, CDR2 FQNEAQ (reference sequence). The chain joins TRBV7-9 to TRBJ2-7, with D perhaps matching TRBD2 (6 bases). Sample: peripheral blood. This TCR came from a woman aged 18-35 years who had recovered from COVID-19. This CDR3 reads CASSPQGTSYEQYF. Written as DNA, the CDR3 is TGTGCCAGCAGCCCTCAAGGGACTTCCTACGAGCAGTACTTC.